This TCR beta chain derives from a study of T cell responses to AZD1222 COVID-19 vaccine. Study findings and constraints: Just a handful of AZD1222 recipients were seropositive at baseline. Unmutated variant regions reportedly attract nearly half of all spike-specific TCRs.

As to this clone: No antigen is known for it.

Clones were read by immunoSEQ multiplex PCR, and TCRdb kept only the in-frame ones, dropping some. The sample includes around 78,000 clones, about 92% of them seen just once. Germline loops: CDR1 MDHEN, CDR2 SYDVKM. The CDR3 extends over 16 amino acids. V was cut by 8 bases and J by 5 bases, with 24 bases left in between. This receptor was identified in an adult in good health. The rearrangement joins TRBV28 to TRBJ1-1; D may be TRBD1 (6 bases). The specimen comprised peripheral blood, sampled on day 0 of AZD1222 vaccination. CDR3 sequence reads: CASLVGGSGLNTEAFF. The CDR3 nucleotides are TGTGCCAGCCTCGTAGGGGGATCAGGCCTCAATACTGAAGCTTTCTTT.